Below are 6 T cell receptor beta chains sequenced from a single sample in a study of beta chain features in type 1 diabetes. Whole-study findings and limits: Within each of all four CD4+ subsets, Type 1 diabetes patients had TCRB CDR3s that were moderately but significantly shorter.

Expressed TCRB transcripts got sequenced, as all isolated RNA was reverse transcribed. Libraries were prepared by immunoSEQ multiplex PCR; TCRdb keeps only in-frame clonotypes and omits some of them. The table records 55,000 to 85,000 clones, 45% to 50% of them present only once. These receptors lack a known antigen. The sample taken for sequencing was central memory CD4+ T cells from blood. The receptors come from a young man with type 1 diabetes.

V is TRBV11-2 and J is TRBJ1-4; TRBD1 might be the D (5 bases). V lost 5 bases to trimming and J lost 8 bases, with 15 bases between them. Germline V gene data show CDR1 as SGHAT and CDR2 as FQNNGV. The length of the CDR3 is 14 residues. The DNA of the CDR3 is TGTGCCAGCAGCCGCGGGGGGGTTTGGGAAAAACTGTTTTTT. Protein product: CASSRGGVWEKLFF.

Only one count was recorded for this clone. The chain carries TRBV5-5 and TRBJ2-1, with no clear D. Per the germline V gene, CDR1 is SGHKS and CDR2 is YYEKEE (reference sequence). With 2 bases removed from V and 6 bases from J, the gap between germline ends came to 3 bases. The CDR3 runs 11 residues. This CDR3 reads CASSFSNEQFF. The CDR3 bases are TGTGCCAGCAGCTTCTCCAATGAGCAGTTCTTC.

This clone was counted many times. The chain joins TRBV4-1 to TRBJ2-4, with a possible D match to TRBD2 (5 bases). V was clipped by 5 bases and J by 4 bases, with 12 bases between them. The CDR3 runs 14 residues. Germline V CDR1 and CDR2: MGHRA, YSYEKL. The CDR3 sequence: CASSSQDWKNIQYF. As DNA, the CDR3 is TGCGCCAGCAGCTCTCAGGACTGGAAAAACATTCAGTACTTC.

The chain carries TRBV7-2 and TRBJ2-2; TRBD1 matches at 9 bases. This CDR3 is built from 17 residues. V lost 5 bases and J lost 6; bases outside the gene matches: 13. Germline V lookup: CDR1 SGHTA, CDR2 FQGNSA. The CDR3 loop is CASSPTYRGRVPGELFF. For the CDR3, the DNA is TGTGCCAGCAGCCCGACATACAGGGGGCGAGTCCCCGGGGAGCTGTTTTTT.

The J gene is TRBJ1-2, the V gene TRBV7-9; no clear D gene. The V end was cut by 11 bases, the J end by 1 base, with 23 bases between. This CDR3 comprises 16 residues. The germline V gene has CDR1 SEHNR and CDR2 FQNEAQ (reference sequence). In nucleotides, the CDR3 is TGTGCCCACCCGGCCTCTAATACGACTCTTAACTATGGCTACACCTTC. Its protein product is CAHPASNTTLNYGYTF.

This CDR3 is CASIQEVEQYF. The CDR3 DNA follows: TGTGCCAGCATCCAGGAGGTCGAGCAGTACTTC. The V call is TRBV5-5, the J call TRBJ2-7, with D maybe TRBD2 (5 bases). With 6 bases removed from V and 6 bases from J, the gap between germline ends came to 10 bases. The CDR3 covers 11 residues. The germline CDR1 and CDR2 sequences are SGHKS and YYEKEE (reference sequence).